These 6 T cell receptor beta chains were sequenced from one sample in a study of blood T cell repertoires in COVID-19. Measured with immunoSEQ multiplex PCR; TCRdb has only the in-frame clones, and not every one. The data contain about 440,000 clones, roughly 87% of them singletons. The sequenced sample was PBMCs or T cells enriched from blood (not recorded which). Every receptor here comes from a man younger than 35 who had recovered from COVID-19.

V usage is TRBV19 and J usage is TRBJ1-2; TRBD1 matches 10 bases. Germline V gene sequence: CDR1 LNHDA, CDR2 SQIVND (reference sequence). V gave up 1 base and J gave up 5 bases; unmatched junction bases: 7. The CDR3 has 16 residues. This CDR3 reads CASSIGDRGPLYGYTF. The CDR3 DNA reads as TGTGCCAGTAGTATAGGAGACAGGGGGCCTCTTTATGGCTACACCTTC.

The CDR3 sequence: CASSLVAGEPQHF. CDR3 coding DNA: TGTGCCAGCAGCTTGGTTGCGGGGGAGCCCCAGCATTTT. The rearrangement links TRBV5-5 to TRBJ1-5; D perhaps matches TRBD1 (5 bases). The germline V gene has CDR1 SGHKS and CDR2 YYEKEE (reference sequence). CDR3 length equals 13 residues. V lost 0 bases and J lost 8, with 9 bases in between. Complete variable domain (other parts from reference TRBV5-5 and TRBJ1-5): DAGVTQSPTHLIKTRGQQVTLRCSPISGHKSVSWYQQVLGQGPQFIFQYYEKEERGRGNFPDRFSARQFPNYSSELNVNALLLGDSALYLCASSLVAGEPQHFGDGTRLSIL.

CDR3 loop: CATSSQGYGGQETQYF. In nucleotides, the CDR3 is TGTGCCACCAGCAGCCAGGGGTATGGGGGCCAAGAGACCCAGTACTTC. The V and J genes are TRBV15 and TRBJ2-5; perhaps TRBD1 as D (6 bases). This CDR3 comprises 16 residues. Trimming pared 3 bases from V and 1 base from J, leaving 15 bases between. Germline V CDR1 and CDR2: LNHNV, YYDKDF (reference sequence).

This chain links TRBV14 with TRBJ1-1; D is unresolved. CDR1 is SGHDN, CDR2 FVKESK, per germline. The germline V and J ends were trimmed by 4 bases and 1 base, with 7 bases remaining between them. CDR3 length: 13 residues. CDR3 coding DNA: TGTGCCAGCAGCCGCGTCCCGAACACTGAAGCTTTCTTT. Residues: CASSRVPNTEAFF.

Remarks on this clone: This CDR3 is also generated by other DNA sequences in the sample. DNA of the CDR3: TGTGCCAGCAGTTCTCCGCAGGGGAGCAATCAGCCCCAGCATTTT. Encoded protein: CASSSPQGSNQPQHF. The rearrangement uses TRBV28 and TRBJ1-5; perhaps TRBD1 as D (6 bases). Germline CDR1 and CDR2: MDHEN and SYDVKM. The CDR3 runs 15 residues. Trimming pared 4 bases from V and 1 base from J, leaving 11 bases between.

The chain recombines TRBV21-1 with TRBJ2-2; the table assigns TRBD2, which was not confirmed against the DNA. TRBV21-1 is described as a pseudogene. The length of the CDR3 is 13 residues. Written as DNA, the CDR3 is TGTGCCAGTAGCGGGAGGGCCCCCGGGGAGCTGTTTTTT. Protein: CASSGRAPGELFF.